This record covers a single T cell receptor beta chain. Its antigen is still unknown. No much larger clone exists at a distance of one base, and base qualities are not known. Libraries were built with the immunoSEQ multiplex PCR assay. In its TCRdb copy, this immuneACCESS table keeps in-frame sequences only and misses some clones. Where compared with another copy, unresolved V genes explain less than half of these, and the others have no known cause. For this sample there are tens of thousands of clones; about 93% appear just once. The ten biggest clones cover around 0.45% of the sample. This specimen comes from a study of T cell changes during pregnancy in multiple sclerosis (dated by TCRdb to between 2017 and 2020). About the full investigation: Changes in the T cell repertoire over the course of pregnancy were examined in this study in women with multiple sclerosis.

Germline trimming: 4 bases from V, 2 bases from J; junction bases outside gene matches: 11. CDR1 SGHNT and CDR2 YYREEE are derived from the germline V gene (reference sequence). From the cysteine through the phenylalanine, the CDR3 covers 17 amino acids. The CDR3 DNA has 51 bases and is translated from base 1. The V gene is TRBV5-4 and the J gene is TRBJ2-7; 11 central nucleotides agree with TRBD2. The receptor was isolated from a female donor with multiple sclerosis, enrolled in a pregnancy study. The starting material was CD4+ T cells from peripheral blood mononuclear cells, obtained before pregnancy. The CDR3 here reads CASSPGPDSGRAYEQYF. The DNA sequence is as follows: TGTGCCAGCAGCCCTGGGCCTGATAGCGGGAGGGCCTACGAGCAGTACTTC. The CDR3, completed at both ends by the reference TRBV5-4 and TRBJ2-7 genes, gives the full variable domain ETGVTQSPTHLIKTRGQQVTLRCSSQSGHNTVSWYQQALGQGPQFIFQYYREEENGRGNFPPRFSGLQFPNYSSELNVNALELDDSALYLCASSPGPDSGRAYEQYFGPGTRLTVT.